Following are 14 T cell receptor beta chains from one sample sequenced in a study of blood T cell repertoires in COVID-19. The assay was immunoSEQ multiplex PCR, and TCRdb's table has in-frame clones only and misses some. The sample yields under 60,000 clones, over 75% seen once. The sequenced material came from peripheral blood. These receptors were obtained from a human donor in a cohort sampled during active COVID-19.

The J gene is TRBJ2-1, the V gene TRBV21-1; the D segment call TRBD1 is taken from the table without a DNA check. TRBV21-1 is recorded as a pseudogene. This CDR3 is 14 amino acids long. CDR3 sequence reads: CASSKGQFYNEQFF. The DNA for the CDR3 is TGTGCCAGCAGCAAAGGTCAGTTCTACAATGAGCAGTTCTTC.

This chain joins TRBV6-5 and TRBJ2-7; TRBD2 aligns across 7 bases. The germline gives CDR1 MNHEY, CDR2 SVGAGI. The CDR3 runs 13 residues. Trimming removed 4 bases from V and 5 bases from J; junction bases left unmatched: 5. DNA for the CDR3: TGTGCCAGCAGTTCCCCCGGGGGGAACGAGCAGTACTTC. This sequence encodes CASSSPGGNEQYF.

A single count supports this clone. The chain recombines TRBV19 with TRBJ2-1; no clear D. CDR1 is LNHDA and CDR2 is SQIVND in the germline V gene (reference sequence). This CDR3 is built from 18 residues. V shed 5 bases and J shed 3 bases, with 23 bases lying between them. The CDR3 DNA sequence: TGTGCCAGTAGTGGCTTACGGGTCTCACAAACAAACTACAATGAGCAGTTCTTC. It codes for CASSGLRVSQTNYNEQFF. The full variable domain, completed using reference TRBV19 and TRBJ2-1, is DGGITQSPKYLFRKEGQNVTLSCEQNLNHDAMYWYRQDPGQGLRLIYYSQIVNDFQKGDIAEGYSVSREKKESFPLTVTSAQKNPTAFYLCASSGLRVSQTNYNEQFFGPGTRLTVL.

This chain joins TRBV28 and TRBJ1-5, with a possible D match to TRBD1 (6 bases). The CDR3 consists of 16 residues. Trimming left V 6 bases short and J 1 base short, with 16 bases between. CDR1 is MDHEN and CDR2 is SYDVKM in the germline V gene. The CDR3 region is CASRYTGLGSNQPQHF. Here the CDR3 DNA reads TGTGCCAGCAGGTATACAGGGTTAGGAAGCAATCAGCCCCAGCATTTT.

V is TRBV5-8 and J is TRBJ1-2; 7 nucleotides align to TRBD1. This CDR3 comprises 13 residues. V lost 3 bases to trimming and J lost 7 bases; unmatched junction nucleotides: 6. Per the germline V gene, CDR1 is SGHTS and CDR2 is YDEGEE. The CDR3 is CASSSTGLRGYTF. The CDR3 bases are TGTGCCAGCAGCTCGACAGGGCTCCGTGGCTACACCTTC. Full variable domain (remainder filled in from reference TRBV5-8 and TRBJ1-2): EAGVTQSPTHLIKTRGQQATLRCSPISGHTSVYWYQQALGLGLQFLLWYDEGEERNRGNFPPRFSGRQFPNYSSELNVNALELEDSALYLCASSSTGLRGYTFGSGTRLTVV.

The gene calls are TRBV10-1 and TRBJ2-1, with unresolved D. Germline V lookup: CDR1 WNHNN, CDR2 SYGVQD (reference sequence). The length of the CDR3 is 14 residues. V lost 5 bases and J lost 7, with 15 bases in between. The CDR3 sequence is CASSSPETHNEQFF. Here the CDR3 DNA reads TGCGCCAGCAGTAGCCCCGAGACTCATAATGAGCAGTTCTTC.

This chain links TRBV7-2 with TRBJ1-5; 8 bases are a match to TRBD1. There are 17 residues in the CDR3. Per the germline V gene, CDR1 is SGHTA and CDR2 is FQGNSA. Unmatched junction bases numbered 8, after V lost 2 bases and J lost 2 bases. The DNA of the CDR3 is TGTGCCAGCAGCTTAACAGCCACAGGGGGTGGCAATCAGCCCCAGCATTTT. Residues: CASSLTATGGGNQPQHF.

This clone was seen a handful of times. CDR3 loop: CASSFTGLEQYF. The CDR3 DNA reads as TGTGCCAGCAGCTTCACAGGGCTCGAGCAGTACTTC. This chain connects TRBV14 to TRBJ2-7; D is possibly TRBD1 (6 bases). V shed 5 bases and J shed 6 bases, with 11 bases lying between them. CDR3 length equals 12 residues. Germline loops: CDR1 SGHDN, CDR2 FVKESK.

The CDR3 DNA reads TGTGCCAGTAGTATCCGGAACATACTAGGAGCAAGGACAGGGGGCTTCGAGAACACTGAAGCTTTCTTT. Its protein is CASSIRNILGARTGGFENTEAFF. This rearrangement joins TRBV19 to TRBJ1-1; 11 bases match TRBD1. This CDR3 region has 23 residues. V lost 3 bases to trimming and J lost 1 base; unmatched junction nucleotides: 25. The germline gives CDR1 LNHDA, CDR2 SQIVND (reference sequence).

The rearrangement links TRBV10-3 to TRBJ2-1; 7 positions agree with TRBD2. J was trimmed by 2 bases and V by 7 bases; bases with no gene match: 5. This CDR3 region has 14 residues. The germline CDR1 and CDR2 sequences are ENHRY and SYGVKD. Written as DNA, the CDR3 is TGTGCCATCACCCACGGACTAGCCTACAATGAGCAGTTCTTC. It codes for CAITHGLAYNEQFF.

The chain couples TRBV15 to TRBJ2-7; TRBD1 aligns across 7 bases. Germline trimming cut 4 bases from V and 0 bases from J; bases unmatched to any gene: 3. Germline values: CDR1 LNHNV, CDR2 YYDKDF (reference sequence). This CDR3 is 14 amino acids long. CDR3 nucleotide sequence: TGTGCCACCAGCATCGACAGGGCCTCCTACGAGCAGTACTTC. Protein product: CATSIDRASYEQYF.

This chain connects TRBV28 to TRBJ1-2; D might be TRBD1 (6 bases). The CDR3 contains 14 residues. Per germline, CDR1 MDHEN and CDR2 SYDVKM. Trimming took 5 bases from V and 8 from J, leaving 18 bases between them. DNA for the CDR3: TGTGCCAGCAGTCCCCACGGGGGGGCCAGCGGCTACACCTTC. Translated, it gives CASSPHGGASGYTF.

The chain recombines TRBV28 with TRBJ1-2; perhaps TRBD1 as D (5 bases). With 6 bases removed from V and 7 bases from J, the gap between germline ends came to 24 bases. The CDR3 loop spans 16 amino acids. Looked up from germline, CDR1 is MDHEN and CDR2 is SYDVKM. CDR3 sequence reads: CASRQTLLRGGGGYTF. CDR3 sequence (DNA): TGTGCCAGCAGACAAACCCTTTTGAGGGGCGGGGGTGGCTACACCTTC.

V usage is TRBV27 and J usage is TRBJ2-1; 7 nucleotides agree with TRBD2. The CDR3 is 17 residues long. The V gene's germline CDR1 is MNHEY and CDR2 SMNVEV (reference sequence). J gave up 9 bases and V 1 base, and 15 bases lay outside the gene matches. CDR3 residues: CASSLYGLGSTSGEQFF. The CDR3 DNA sequence: TGTGCCAGCAGTTTATACGGACTAGGCTCCACGTCCGGTGAGCAGTTCTTC.